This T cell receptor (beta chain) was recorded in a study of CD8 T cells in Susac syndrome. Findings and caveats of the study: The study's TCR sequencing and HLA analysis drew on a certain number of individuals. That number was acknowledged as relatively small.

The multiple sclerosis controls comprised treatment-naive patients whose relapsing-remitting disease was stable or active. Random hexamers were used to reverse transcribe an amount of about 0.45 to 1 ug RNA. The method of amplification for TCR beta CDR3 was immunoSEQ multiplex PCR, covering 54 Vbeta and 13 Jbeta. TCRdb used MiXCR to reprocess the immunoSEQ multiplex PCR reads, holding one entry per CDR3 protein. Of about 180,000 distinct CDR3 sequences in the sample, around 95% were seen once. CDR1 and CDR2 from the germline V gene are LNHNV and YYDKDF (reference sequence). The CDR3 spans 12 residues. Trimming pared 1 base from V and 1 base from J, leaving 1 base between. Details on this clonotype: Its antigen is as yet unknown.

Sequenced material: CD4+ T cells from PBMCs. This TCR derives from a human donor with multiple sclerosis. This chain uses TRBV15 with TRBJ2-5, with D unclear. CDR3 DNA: TGTGCCACCAGCAGAGCCCAAGAGACCCAGTACTTC. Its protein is CATSRAQETQYF.